This T cell receptor beta chain was sequenced for a study of vaccination and CD4 T cells after COVID-19. As for the study in general: Post-vaccination samples were procured at a median of 72 days following dose two (range 14 to 241). Study-level findings and limits: It was observed that, in convalescent patients, a median 86.3% of reactive clones arose only post-vaccination. Nearly all convalescent vaccine-specific clones, 304 of 307, recognized only SARS-CoV-2 spike.

Sequence data for DNA of cultured CD4+ T cells were generated by the Oncomine TCR Beta short-read assay. TCRdb ran MiXCR on the PCR reads and lists one entry per CDR3 protein. The profile shows more than 12,000 distinct CDR3 sequences, approximately 29% of them singletons. Specified treatment: roughly 10-day PBMC culture with coronavirus spike peptide pools or control peptides (ViraFEST assay). IL-2 (about 10 IU/ml) and peptide pools (approximately 9 ug/ml) were added to cultures of over 1.5 million PBMCs per well. CDR1 is MRHNA and CDR2 is SNTAGT in the germline V gene. The junction had 6 bases not matched to a gene; V was cut back by 6 bases and J by 4 bases. CDR3 length equals 14 residues. This clonotype was counted between two and nine times. The antigen remains undetermined.

The V call is TRBV6-4, the J call TRBJ1-1, with 9 positions matching TRBD1. Sequenced input: cultured CD4+ T cells from blood. This clonotype was obtained from a human donor with COVID-19. The CDR3 sequence is CASRAGQGSTEAFF. CDR3 nucleotide sequence: TGTGCCAGCAGGGCGGGACAGGGAAGCACTGAAGCTTTCTTT.